The 10 T cell receptor beta chains reported below all come from one sample, sequenced in a study of T cell responses to AZD1222 COVID-19 vaccine (dated by TCRdb to the early 2020s). What the time point label conveys for this sample: about 28 days (+/-7) after the second vaccine dose. The library was produced with the immunoSEQ multiplex PCR assay. This immuneACCESS table, as held by TCRdb, lists in-frame sequences with V and J called but not all clones. Of the missing ones, under half trace to an unresolved V gene in checked studies; the others have no known cause. Here the sample has 100,000 or so clones; around 83% occur a single time. The biggest ten clones account for 5.6% of the sample. Sequencing was performed on peripheral blood, taken 28 days after the second AZD1222 dose. All receptors come from an adult who received the AZD1222 COVID-19 vaccine.

This clone was seen only a few times. The V and J genes are TRBV28 and TRBJ2-3; D gene uncertain. Germline V gene data show CDR1 as MDHEN and CDR2 as SYDVKM. The CDR3 contains 16 residues. The V gene lost 6 bases and the J gene lost 6 bases, with 22 bases spanning the gap. In nucleotides, the CDR3 is TGTGCCAGCAGCCGCCCCCTGGGCTATCCGAAGGATACGCAGTATTTT. It yields the protein CASSRPLGYPKDTQYF. Variable domain in full (rest from reference TRBV28 and TRBJ2-3): DVKVTQSSRYLVKRTGEKVFLECVQDMDHENMFWYRQDPGLGLRLIYFSYDVKMKEKGDIPEGYSVSREKKERFSLILESASTNQTSMYLCASSRPLGYPKDTQYFGPGTRLTVL.

V usage is TRBV24-1 and J usage is TRBJ2-1; no definite D call. The CDR3 consists of 16 residues. Germline CDR1 KGHDR, CDR2 SFDVKD. V lost 5 bases to trimming and J lost 0 bases, with 13 bases between them. CDR3 sequence: CATSVGSTSSYNEQFF. For the CDR3, the DNA is TGTGCCACCAGTGTCGGGTCAACGAGCTCCTACAATGAGCAGTTCTTC.

This clone is a singleton in its sample. The chain combines TRBV18 with TRBJ2-5, with 8 bases fitting TRBD1. Trimming took 3 bases from V and 5 from J; bases not matched to a gene: 8. The CDR3 has 15 residues. In germline, CDR1 is KGHSH, CDR2 LQKENI. The CDR3 sequence is CASSPDRASRETQYF. CDR3 DNA: TGTGCCAGCTCACCGGACAGGGCCTCCCGGGAGACCCAGTACTTC.

The CDR3 loop reads CAISELDGKNYGYTF. CDR3 bases: TGTGCCATCAGTGAGTTGGACGGGAAGAACTATGGCTACACCTTC. J is TRBJ1-2 and V is TRBV10-3; no firm D call. This CDR3 is built from 15 residues. The ends were cut back, 1 base at V and 2 bases at J, with 11 bases in the middle. Per germline, CDR1 ENHRY and CDR2 SYGVKD.

The V call is TRBV7-2, the J call TRBJ2-7, with 7 positions matching TRBD2. Germline CDR1 is SGHTA and CDR2 is FQGNSA. The CDR3 length is 16 residues. With 5 bases clipped from V and 2 bases from J, the junction kept 12 bases outside the gene matches. CDR3 DNA sequence: TGTGCCAGCAGCCTCGGATTGGGACTAAACGCCTACGAGCAGTACTTC. Its protein is CASSLGLGLNAYEQYF.

The chain recombines TRBV3-1 (or the pseudogene TRBV3-2) with TRBJ1-2, with D maybe TRBD1 (5 bases). The CDR3 consists of 12 residues. Germline V gene sequence: CDR1 LGHDT, CDR2 YNNKEL (reference sequence). The germline V and J ends were trimmed by 4 bases and 8 bases, with 11 bases remaining between them. The CDR3 loop reads CASSRDRGGYTF. In DNA, the CDR3 is TGTGCCAGCAGCCGTGACAGAGGAGGCTACACCTTC.

The chain uses TRBV19 and TRBJ2-7; possible D gene TRBD1, 5 bases. Trimming stripped 3 bases from V and 5 bases from J, with 11 bases between. Germline values: CDR1 LNHDA, CDR2 SQIVND (reference sequence). The CDR3 is 13 amino acids. The CDR3 here is CASSIQGIHEQYF. The CDR3 bases are TGTGCCAGTAGTATTCAGGGTATCCACGAGCAGTACTTC.

The chain carries TRBV5-1 and TRBJ2-7; D possibly matches TRBD1 or TRBD2 (7 bases each). V gave up 0 bases and J gave up 5 bases, with 12 bases separating them. This CDR3 comprises 14 residues. The germline V gene encodes CDR1 SGHRS and CDR2 YFSETQ. CDR3 sequence reads: CASSLVTGTNEQYF. DNA for the CDR3: TGCGCCAGCAGCTTGGTGACAGGGACTAACGAGCAGTACTTC.

The chain carries TRBV11-3 and TRBJ2-1, with TRBD2 as a possible D gene (6 bases). V shed 1 base and J shed 2 bases, with 9 bases lying between them. The CDR3 contains 15 residues. Germline loops: CDR1 SGHNT, CDR2 YENEEA. CDR3 region: CASSLGGVPYNEQFF. The DNA of the CDR3 is TGTGCCAGCAGCTTAGGCGGGGTCCCCTACAATGAGCAGTTCTTC.

The rearrangement joins TRBV30 to TRBJ1-2; D ambiguous. This CDR3 is built from 13 residues. The ends were cut back, 3 bases at V and 4 bases at J, with 12 bases in the middle. Germline CDR1 and CDR2: GTSNPN and SVGIG (reference sequence). The CDR3 loop reads CAWSPDPSYGYTF. CDR3 DNA sequence: TGTGCCTGGAGCCCCGACCCATCCTATGGCTACACCTTC.